This note documents a single T cell receptor beta chain sequence. These data originate in a study of blood T cell repertoires in COVID-19. Study in general: In each case, the material was cDNA or gDNA derived from T cells, B-cell-depleted T cells, or PBMCs.

Original methodology: Estimated nucleated cell counts came from reference gene primer amplification. Sequenced by immunoSEQ multiplex PCR; TCRdb stores in-frame clones only, minus some. From that table come the V and J calls and clone size; the DNA was used to work out D and trimming. The sample includes hundreds of thousands of clones, around 91% of them seen just once. This CDR3 spans 16 amino acids. J gave up 0 bases and V 6 bases, and 7 bases lay outside the gene matches. Germline CDR1 and CDR2: MNHNY and SVGAGI (reference sequence). Enrollment of patients from Seattle took place during active infection, with longitudinal follow-up.

The TCR was taken from a woman aged 35 to 49 with COVID-19, enrolled during active disease. The chain uses TRBV6-6 and TRBJ2-2; 7 positions agree with TRBD1. The specimen was peripheral blood. CDR3 residues: CASSLGTAANTGELFF. DNA of the CDR3: TGTGCCAGCAGCTTAGGGACAGCAGCGAACACCGGGGAGCTGTTTTTT.